The TCR beta chain described here comes from a study of cytomegalovirus exposure and HLA in healthy donors. Notes on the study in general: In an earlier analysis, about 87% or about 30%: the productive usage of most TCR beta V segments. Another analysis was done later, and it associated approximately 18,000 TCR beta sequences with HLA alleles at 0.05 false discovery rate. Presence/absence analyses assumed roughly uniform sequencing depth across donors, which may not hold. Most CMV-associated TCR beta chains were later found to appear HLA-restricted.

On this clone: As yet, its antigen is unknown.

PCR involved 60 Vbeta and 13 Jbeta primers. The method was immunoSEQ multiplex PCR; TCRdb's version includes in-frame clones alone and lacks a portion of them. In all, the sample yields approximately 170,000 clones. The source material was PBMCs. This receptor was obtained from a woman aged 18-30 years in good health and CMV-seropositive.

Here the CDR3 DNA reads TGTGCCAGCAGCTTAAATCAGAACAGGGTGCCCTACGAGCAGTACTTC. It encodes CASSLNQNRVPYEQYF. This chain links TRBV7-3 with TRBJ2-5, with D possibly being TRBD1 (6 bases). Near its end, the DNA agrees better with TRBJ2-7, so the J call may be wrong. CDR1 is SGHTA, CDR2 FQGTGA, per germline. This CDR3 has 16 amino acids.